These 13 T cell receptor beta chains originate from one sample sequenced in a study of blood T cells in healthy people across ages. Combining a sample-barcoded 5' primer with a J-beta primer mix, a second PCR ran for roughly 6 to 12 cycles. MiXCR was run by TCRdb on the 5' RACE reads, yielding one entry per CDR3 protein. Among some 900,000 distinct CDR3 sequences listed, roughly 48% were seen once. Sequencing was performed on blood. These receptors were obtained from a young man in good health.

This clonotype is a singleton in its sample. This rearrangement joins TRBV20-1 to TRBJ1-4, with 9 bases matching TRBD1. CDR1 DFQATT and CDR2 SNEGSKA come from the germline V gene (reference sequence). The CDR3 covers 16 residues. The ends lost 0 bases at V and 2 bases at J; junction bases unmatched: 4. The CDR3 DNA sequence: TGCAGTGCTAGAGATACAGGGGGCATTACTAATGAAAAACTGTTTTTT. Translated: CSARDTGGITNEKLFF.

This clonotype was counted a few times. CDR3 sequence (DNA): TGTGCCAGCAGACCGGACATAATGAACACTGAAGCTTTCTTT. Its protein is CASRPDIMNTEAFF. The chain combines TRBV6-5 with TRBJ1-1, with a weak D call TRBD1 (5 bases). Trimming pared 6 bases from V and 0 bases from J, leaving 11 bases between. Per germline, CDR1 MNHEY and CDR2 SVGAGI. The CDR3 is 14 residues long.

The V gene is TRBV12-3 or TRBV12-4, the J gene TRBJ2-7; tentative D call: TRBD1 (5 bases). This CDR3 comprises 12 residues. Trimming removed 5 bases from V and 4 bases from J, with 9 bases in between. CDR3 residues: CASSMTAYEQYF. The CDR3 nucleotides are TGTGCCAGCAGTATGACAGCTTACGAGCAGTACTTC.

This clonotype was observed at least ten times. The chain links TRBV28 to TRBJ2-7, with D unresolved. Germline CDR1 MDHEN, CDR2 SYDVKM. CDR3 length: 15 residues. Between the trimmed V and J ends, which lost 4 bases and 6 bases, there was a span of 19 bases. CDR3: CASSSASTARFEQYF. CDR3 bases: TGTGCCAGCAGTTCTGCGTCAACTGCTCGATTCGAGCAGTACTTC.

This chain uses TRBV6-1 with TRBJ2-7; D is ambiguous. Trimming pared 0 bases from V and 1 base from J, leaving 13 bases between. The CDR3 runs to 16 residues. Germline CDR1 reads MNHNS; CDR2 reads SASEGT. The CDR3 loop reads CASSEAITAASYEQYF. The CDR3 DNA follows: TGTGCCAGCAGTGAAGCGATAACGGCAGCATCCTACGAGCAGTACTTC.

The chain couples TRBV7-8 to TRBJ2-1, with 8 bases matching TRBD2. Germline assignment: CDR1 SGHVS and CDR2 FQNEAQ. Losses at the gene ends were 11 bases for V and 4 bases for J; bases not matched to a gene: 10. The CDR3 runs to 14 residues. For the CDR3, the DNA is TGTGCCGGACGACCGGGGGGGGCGTACAATGAGCAGTTCTTC. It encodes CAGRPGGAYNEQFF.

This clonotype was counted ten times or more. DNA of the CDR3: TGTGCCATCAGTGACGCTGTCGGGGGAAACACCATATATTTT. Translation gives CAISDAVGGNTIYF. The chain joins TRBV10-3 to TRBJ1-3; D is unresolved. The germline gives CDR1 ENHRY, CDR2 SYGVKD. The CDR3 is 14 amino acids. V was clipped by 3 bases and J by 4 bases, with 10 bases between them.

The V call is TRBV14, the J call TRBJ2-3; D possibly corresponds to TRBD1 (6 bases). V lost 3 bases and J 4 bases, leaving 14 bases between the germline ends. This CDR3 is built from 15 residues. Germline CDR1 reads SGHDN; CDR2 reads FVKESK. CDR3 region: CASSQGTSGADTQYF. The CDR3 bases are TGTGCCAGCAGCCAGGGAACCTCAGGGGCAGATACGCAGTATTTT.

CDR3 nucleotide sequence: TGTGCCAGCAGCCAAGACTTTGGACCGAACGAAAAACTGTTTTTT. Amino acids: CASSQDFGPNEKLFF. The chain couples TRBV4-2 to TRBJ1-4, with unresolved D. CDR3 length: 15 residues. The V and J ends lost 0 bases and 8 bases respectively, with 13 bases between them. In germline, CDR1 is LGHNA, CDR2 YNFKEQ.

V is TRBV7-9 and J is TRBJ1-2; D gene uncertain. This CDR3 spans 12 amino acids. The V gene's germline CDR1 is SEHNR and CDR2 FQNEAQ (reference sequence). V gave up 8 bases and J gave up 11 bases, with 18 bases separating them. The CDR3 loop reads CASSLGSPDYTF. The CDR3 DNA follows: TGTGCCAGCTCCCTAGGGTCCCCAGATTACACCTTC.

This clonotype was recorded only once. The V and J genes are TRBV5-1 and TRBJ2-4; no clear D. This CDR3 is 12 amino acids long. In germline, CDR1 is SGHRS, CDR2 YFSETQ. Deletions cut 0 bases from V and 13 bases from J, with 11 bases between. The CDR3 is CASSLGQLPQYF. CDR3 coding DNA: TGCGCCAGCAGCTTGGGGCAACTACCGCAGTACTTC.

The genes are TRBV2 and TRBJ1-2; perhaps TRBD1 as D (5 bases). V was clipped by 2 bases and J by 8 bases, with 12 bases between them. Germline CDR1 is SNHLY and CDR2 is FYNNEI. The CDR3 is 13 residues long. CDR3 protein: CASSESGRGGYTF. In nucleotides, the CDR3 is TGTGCCAGCAGTGAATCGGGTAGGGGCGGCTACACCTTC.

The rearrangement uses TRBV6-2 or TRBV6-3 and TRBJ2-7; TRBD2 is a possible D gene (6 bases). In germline, CDR1 is MNHEY, CDR2 SVGEGT. The CDR3 has 17 amino acids. V lost 6 bases, J lost 3 bases, and 24 bases lay in between. The CDR3, as DNA: TGTGCCAGCAGCCGGAACCTACTACCGGGGGTTCACTACGAGCAGTACTTC. Translated, it gives CASSRNLLPGVHYEQYF.